This T cell receptor (beta chain) is drawn from a study of CD8 T cells in Susac syndrome. Notes on the study in general: In Susac syndrome, CD8+ expansion was highest in TEMRA and active disease.

Random hexamers primed reverse transcription of about 0.5 to 1 ug RNA. TCR beta CDR3 was amplified by immunoSEQ multiplex PCR. This amplification extended across 54 Vbeta and 13 Jbeta segments. TCRdb ran MiXCR on the immunoSEQ multiplex PCR reads and lists one entry per CDR3 protein. The sample has around 150,000 distinct CDR3 sequences, 85% to 95% seen once. CD8+ and CD4+ T cells from blood underwent TCR beta sequencing, which was carried out in a high-throughput format. Fulfillment of recently defined diagnostic criteria for definite or probable disease was shown by the patients with Susac syndrome. From germline, CDR1 is SEHNR and CDR2 FQNEAQ (reference sequence). The V gene end was trimmed by 6 bases and the J gene end by 4 bases; junction bases not matched to a gene: 5. This CDR3 is 15 amino acids long. Worth noting for this clonotype: Its antigen remains unknown.

The origin of this receptor is a human donor with Susac syndrome. The chain joins TRBV7-9 to TRBJ2-1; TRBD2 aligns across 11 bases. Source material: CD8+ T cells from PBMCs. The CDR3, as DNA: TGTGCCAGCAGAGGGGGGACTAGCGGATACAATGAGCAGTTCTTC. Residues: CASRGGTSGYNEQFF.